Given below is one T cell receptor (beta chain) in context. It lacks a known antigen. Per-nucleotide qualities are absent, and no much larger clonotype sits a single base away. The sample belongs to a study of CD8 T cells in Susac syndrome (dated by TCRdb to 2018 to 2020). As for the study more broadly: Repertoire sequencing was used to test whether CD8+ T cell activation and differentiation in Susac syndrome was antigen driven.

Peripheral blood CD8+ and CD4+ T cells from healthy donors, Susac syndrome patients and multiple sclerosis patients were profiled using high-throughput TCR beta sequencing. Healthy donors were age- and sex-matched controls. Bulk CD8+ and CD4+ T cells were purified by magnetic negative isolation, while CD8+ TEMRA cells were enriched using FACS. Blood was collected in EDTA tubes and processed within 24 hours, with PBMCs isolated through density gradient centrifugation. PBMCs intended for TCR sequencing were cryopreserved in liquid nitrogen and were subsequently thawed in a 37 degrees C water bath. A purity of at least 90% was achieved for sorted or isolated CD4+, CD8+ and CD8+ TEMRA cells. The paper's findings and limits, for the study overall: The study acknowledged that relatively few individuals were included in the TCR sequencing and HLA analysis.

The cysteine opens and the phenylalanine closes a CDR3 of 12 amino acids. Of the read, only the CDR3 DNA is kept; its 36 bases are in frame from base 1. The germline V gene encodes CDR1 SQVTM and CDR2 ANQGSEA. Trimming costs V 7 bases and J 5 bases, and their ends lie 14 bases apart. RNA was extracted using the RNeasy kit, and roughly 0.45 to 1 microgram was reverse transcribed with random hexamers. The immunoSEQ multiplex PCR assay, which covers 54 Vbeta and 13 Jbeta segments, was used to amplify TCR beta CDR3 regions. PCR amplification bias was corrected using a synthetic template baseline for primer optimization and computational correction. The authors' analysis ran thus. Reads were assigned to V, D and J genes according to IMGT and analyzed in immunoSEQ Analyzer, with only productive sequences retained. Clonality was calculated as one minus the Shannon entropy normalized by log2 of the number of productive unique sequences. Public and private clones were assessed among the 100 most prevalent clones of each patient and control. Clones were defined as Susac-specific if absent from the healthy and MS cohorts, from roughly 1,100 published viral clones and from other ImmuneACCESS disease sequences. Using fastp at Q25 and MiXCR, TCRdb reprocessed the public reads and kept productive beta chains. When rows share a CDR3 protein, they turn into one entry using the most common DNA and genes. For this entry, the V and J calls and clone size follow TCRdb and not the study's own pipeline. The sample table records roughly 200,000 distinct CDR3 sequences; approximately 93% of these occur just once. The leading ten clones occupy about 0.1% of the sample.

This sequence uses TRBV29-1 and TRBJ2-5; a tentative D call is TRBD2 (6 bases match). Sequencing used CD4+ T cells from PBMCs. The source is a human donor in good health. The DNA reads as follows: TGCAGCGAGACACTAGCTCGGGAGACCCAGTACTTC. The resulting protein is CSETLARETQYF.